This T cell receptor beta chain was retrieved from a study of T-cell reconstitution after alpha-beta-depleted transplantation in children. Preparation of the TCRbeta library was carried out with unique molecular identifiers. TCRdb re-called the PCR reads through MiXCR, storing one row per CDR3 protein. The data hold some 400,000 distinct CDR3 sequences, with around 20% observed a single time. This CDR3 has 13 residues. CDR1 is MGHRA and CDR2 is YSYEKL in the germline V gene. Trimming removed 2 bases from V and 10 bases from J, with 14 bases in between. Only a few counts were recorded for this clonotype.

The starting material was PBMCs from the stem cell graft donor, obtained from the stem cell graft. The rearrangement uses TRBV4-1 and TRBJ1-1; D is unresolved. The clonotype was recovered from a human donor who donated a stem cell graft to a child with acute myeloid leukemia. CDR3 in amino acids: CASSQFAGGGAFF. CDR3 DNA sequence: TGCGCCAGCAGCCAATTTGCGGGAGGCGGAGCTTTCTTT.